These T cell receptor beta chains were read from a single sample in a study of blood T cell repertoires in COVID-19. Data came from immunoSEQ multiplex PCR; TCRdb stores just in-frame clones and leaves some out. This sample has under 200,000 clones, with around 74% found just once. Sequenced sample: peripheral blood. The receptor set was obtained from a woman older than 75 with acute or convalescent COVID-19. Both conserved end residues are part of each CDR3. The D gene is left open where the match is weak. Only part of the rows carry a size: once, few, many, or a class if the clone is expanded.

D gene: NA
J gene: TRBJ1-2
clone size: NA
V gene: TRBV3-1/TRBV3-2
CDR3 DNA: TGTGCCAGCAGCCAAGATTCAGGGGTTAGCTATGGCTACACCTTC
CDR3 protein: CASSQDSGVSYGYTF

D gene: TRBD1
J gene: TRBJ1-1
clone size: few
V gene: TRBV6-5
CDR3 DNA: TGTGCCAGCAGTTACTTTGGACAGGGAGCGGGCACTGAAGCTTTCTTT
CDR3 protein: CASSYFGQGAGTEAFF

D gene: TRBD1
J gene: TRBJ1-5
clone size: once
V gene: TRBV2
CDR3 DNA: TGTGCCAGCAGGGTACATAGGGGGCAGAATCAGCCCCAGCATTTT
CDR3 protein: CASRVHRGQNQPQHF

D gene: TRBD1
J gene: TRBJ2-2
clone size: NA
V gene: TRBV7-7
CDR3 DNA: TGTGCCAGCAGCTCCGGGACAGGCAACACCGGGGAGCTGTTTTTT
CDR3 protein: CASSSGTGNTGELFF

D gene: TRBD1
J gene: TRBJ2-7
clone size: few
V gene: TRBV5-1
CDR3 DNA: TGCGCCAGCAGCTTGGGGCCACCCGGGACAGGGAATGATGAGCAGTACTTC
CDR3 protein: CASSLGPPGTGNDEQYF

D gene: NA
J gene: TRBJ2-7
clone size: NA
V gene: TRBV3-1/TRBV3-2
CDR3 DNA: TGTGCCAGCAGCCAAAGTCCTAGCAGGGAGCAGTACTTC
CDR3 protein: CASSQSPSREQYF

D gene: TRBD2
J gene: TRBJ2-5
clone size: NA
V gene: TRBV7-2
CDR3 DNA: TGTGCCAGCACCCGGGGGGGCACCCCAGGGGCCCAGTACTTC
CDR3 protein: CASTRGGTPGAQYF

D gene: TRBD1
J gene: TRBJ1-2
clone size: NA
V gene: TRBV5-1
CDR3 DNA: TGCGCCAGCAGCTTGCTCACAGGGGTTGGTGGCTACACCTTC
CDR3 protein: CASSLLTGVGGYTF

D gene: NA
J gene: TRBJ2-7
clone size: NA
V gene: TRBV7-8
CDR3 DNA: TGTGCCAGCAGCCACAGACCGCCCATACAGGGAACCTACGAGCAGTACTTC
CDR3 protein: CASSHRPPIQGTYEQYF

D gene: NA
J gene: TRBJ1-4
clone size: few
V gene: TRBV19
CDR3 DNA: TGTGCCACCTCTGCACTTAAGGGAGCAACTAATGAAAAACTGTTTTTT
CDR3 protein: CATSALKGATNEKLFF

D gene: NA
J gene: TRBJ1-6
clone size: NA
V gene: TRBV19
CDR3 DNA: TGTGCCAGTAGTGAGGGTTCGCCCCTCCACTTT
CDR3 protein: CASSEGSPLHF

D gene: NA
J gene: TRBJ1-1
clone size: NA
V gene: TRBV29-1
CDR3 DNA: TGCAGCGTTGATTGGGGAGGTGGGACTGAAGCTTTCTTT
CDR3 protein: CSVDWGGGTEAFF

D gene: NA
J gene: TRBJ2-3
clone size: NA
V gene: TRBV19
CDR3 DNA: TGTGCCAGTAGTATTATGGCTAGCACAGATACGCAGTATTTT
CDR3 protein: CASSIMASTDTQYF

D gene: NA
J gene: TRBJ2-2
clone size: once
V gene: TRBV5-6
CDR3 DNA: TGTGCCAGCAGCTTGGAAACAGGGAAAGGGACCGGGGAGCTGTTTTTT
CDR3 protein: CASSLETGKGTGELFF

D gene: NA
J gene: TRBJ1-1
clone size: NA
V gene: TRBV7-2
CDR3 DNA: TGTGCCAGCAGCTTAAAAGGGGGGAACACTGAAGCTTTCTTT
CDR3 protein: CASSLKGGNTEAFF

D gene: NA
J gene: TRBJ2-1
clone size: NA
V gene: TRBV7-3
CDR3 DNA: TGTGCCAGCAGCCAGGCCCTAGCGACCATCGACAATGAGCAGTTCTTC
CDR3 protein: CASSQALATIDNEQFF

D gene: TRBD2
J gene: TRBJ2-1
clone size: NA
V gene: TRBV3-1/TRBV3-2
CDR3 DNA: TGTGCCAGCAGCCAAGCACCCTTCGGGACGGGGGGCTACAATGAGCAGTTCTTC
CDR3 protein: CASSQAPFGTGGYNEQFF

D gene: NA
J gene: TRBJ2-6
clone size: NA
V gene: TRBV19
CDR3 DNA: TGTGCCAGTAGTATAGATACGGTTTCTGGGGCCAACGTCCTGACTTTC
CDR3 protein: CASSIDTVSGANVLTF

D gene: TRBD1
J gene: TRBJ1-6
clone size: NA
V gene: TRBV19
CDR3 DNA: TGTGCCACACGTACTGGACAGGGGGTTTCACCCCTCCACTTT
CDR3 protein: CATRTGQGVSPLHF

D gene: TRBD1
J gene: TRBJ1-2
clone size: NA
V gene: TRBV7-9
CDR3 DNA: TGTGCCAGCAGCTCAACTGGACAGGGCGGCTATGGCTACACCTTC
CDR3 protein: CASSSTGQGGYGYTF

D gene: NA
J gene: TRBJ2-2
clone size: few
V gene: TRBV5-1
CDR3 DNA: TGCGCCAGCAGCTTACAGGGTATCACCGGGGAGCTGTTTTTT
CDR3 protein: CASSLQGITGELFF

D gene: NA
J gene: TRBJ2-6
clone size: NA
V gene: TRBV6-5
CDR3 DNA: TGTGCCAGCAAGCCTATCTCTGGGGCCAACGTCCTGACTTTC
CDR3 protein: CASKPISGANVLTF

D gene: TRBD2
J gene: TRBJ2-3
clone size: few
V gene: TRBV7-9
CDR3 DNA: TGTGCCAGCAGCTCCCTTTGGACTAGCGGGGTAACGACAGATACGCAGTATTTT
CDR3 protein: CASSSLWTSGVTTDTQYF